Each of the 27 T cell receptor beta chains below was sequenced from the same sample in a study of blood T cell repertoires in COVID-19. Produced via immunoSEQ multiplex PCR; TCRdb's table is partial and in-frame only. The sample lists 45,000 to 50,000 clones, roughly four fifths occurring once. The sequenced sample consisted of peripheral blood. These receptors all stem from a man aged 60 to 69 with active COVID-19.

The CDR3 reads CASSSSRDRVGNQPQHF. CDR3 sequence (DNA): TGTGCCAGCAGCTCATCCCGGGACAGGGTAGGCAATCAGCCCCAGCATTTT. The chain recombines TRBV7-9 with TRBJ1-5; 9 positions agree with TRBD1. CDR1 is SEHNR, CDR2 FQNEAQ, per germline (reference sequence). The CDR3 has 17 amino acids. V lost 4 bases to trimming and J lost 2 bases; unmatched junction nucleotides: 9.

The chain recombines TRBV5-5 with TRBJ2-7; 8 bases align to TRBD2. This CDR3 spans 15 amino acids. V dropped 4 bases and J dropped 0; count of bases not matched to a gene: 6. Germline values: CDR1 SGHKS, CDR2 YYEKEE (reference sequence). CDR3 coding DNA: TGTGCCAGCAGCCCTAGCGGGCCTTCCTCCTACGAGCAGTACTTC. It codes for CASSPSGPSSYEQYF. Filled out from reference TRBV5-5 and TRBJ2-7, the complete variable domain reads DAGVTQSPTHLIKTRGQQVTLRCSPISGHKSVSWYQQVLGQGPQFIFQYYEKEERGRGNFPDRFSARQFPNYSSELNVNALLLGDSALYLCASSPSGPSSYEQYFGPGTRLTVT.

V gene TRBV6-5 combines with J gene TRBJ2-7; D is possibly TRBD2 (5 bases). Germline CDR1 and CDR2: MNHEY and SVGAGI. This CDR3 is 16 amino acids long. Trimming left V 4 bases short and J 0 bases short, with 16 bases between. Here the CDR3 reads CASSWGEGGRSYEQYF. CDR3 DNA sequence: TGTGCCAGCAGTTGGGGAGAAGGTGGGCGCTCCTACGAGCAGTACTTC.

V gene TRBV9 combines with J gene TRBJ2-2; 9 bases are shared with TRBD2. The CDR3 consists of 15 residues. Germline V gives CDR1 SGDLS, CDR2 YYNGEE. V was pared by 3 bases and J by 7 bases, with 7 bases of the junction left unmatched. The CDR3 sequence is CASSAAGTSLGELFF. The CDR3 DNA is TGTGCCAGCAGCGCGGCCGGGACTAGCCTCGGGGAGCTGTTTTTT.

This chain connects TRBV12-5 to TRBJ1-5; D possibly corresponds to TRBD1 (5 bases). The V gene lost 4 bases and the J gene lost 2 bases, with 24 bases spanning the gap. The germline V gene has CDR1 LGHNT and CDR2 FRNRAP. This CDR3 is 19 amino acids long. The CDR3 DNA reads TGTGCTAGTGGTTGGAGGGGAGGGAAGAATGCGGTGGGCAATCAGCCCCAGCATTTT. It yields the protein CASGWRGGKNAVGNQPQHF.

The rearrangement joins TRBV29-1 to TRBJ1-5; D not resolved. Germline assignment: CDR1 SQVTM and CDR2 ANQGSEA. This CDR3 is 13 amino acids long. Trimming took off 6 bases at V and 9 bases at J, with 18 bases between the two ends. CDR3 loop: CSVLGRAEGPQHF. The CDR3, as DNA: TGCAGCGTCCTTGGAAGGGCTGAGGGGCCCCAGCATTTT.

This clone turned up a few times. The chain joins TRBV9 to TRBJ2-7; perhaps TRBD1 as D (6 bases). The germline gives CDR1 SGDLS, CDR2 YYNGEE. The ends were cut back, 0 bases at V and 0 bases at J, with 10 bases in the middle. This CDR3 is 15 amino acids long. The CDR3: CASSVGGLTSYEQYF. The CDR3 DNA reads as TGTGCCAGCAGCGTAGGGGGGCTCACCTCCTACGAGCAGTACTTC.

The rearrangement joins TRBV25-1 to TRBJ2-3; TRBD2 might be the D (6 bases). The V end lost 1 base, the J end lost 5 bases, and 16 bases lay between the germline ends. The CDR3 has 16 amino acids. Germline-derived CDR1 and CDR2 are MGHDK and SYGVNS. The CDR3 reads CASSELAEARGDTQYF. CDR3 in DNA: TGTGCCAGCAGTGAATTAGCGGAAGCAAGGGGAGATACGCAGTATTTT.

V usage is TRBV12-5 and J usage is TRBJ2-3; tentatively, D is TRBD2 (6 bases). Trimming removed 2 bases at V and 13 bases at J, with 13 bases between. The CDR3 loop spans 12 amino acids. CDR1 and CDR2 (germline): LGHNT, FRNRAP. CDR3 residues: CASGLSEGRKYF. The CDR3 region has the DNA TGTGCTAGTGGTTTGTCTGAGGGGAGGAAGTATTTT.

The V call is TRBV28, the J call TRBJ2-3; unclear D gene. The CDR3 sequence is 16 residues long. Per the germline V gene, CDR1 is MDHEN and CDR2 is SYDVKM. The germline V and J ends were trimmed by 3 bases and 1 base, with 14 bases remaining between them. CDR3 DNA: TGTGCCAGCAGTTTTGCCCACTCCGCGGGCACAGATACGCAGTATTTT. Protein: CASSFAHSAGTDTQYF.

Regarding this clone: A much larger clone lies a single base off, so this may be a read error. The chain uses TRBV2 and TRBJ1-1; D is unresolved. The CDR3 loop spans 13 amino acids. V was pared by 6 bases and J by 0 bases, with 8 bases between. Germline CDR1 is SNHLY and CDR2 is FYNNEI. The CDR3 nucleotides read TGTGCCAGCAGCGCGGGGATGAACACTGAAGCTTTCTTT. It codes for CASSAGMNTEAFF.

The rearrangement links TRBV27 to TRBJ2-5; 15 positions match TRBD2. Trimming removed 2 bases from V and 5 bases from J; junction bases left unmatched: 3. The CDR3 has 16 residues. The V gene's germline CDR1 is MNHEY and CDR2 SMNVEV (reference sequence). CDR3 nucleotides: TGTGCCAGCAGTTTAGGGACTAGCGGGGGGTGGGAGACCCAGTACTTC. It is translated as CASSLGTSGGWETQYF.

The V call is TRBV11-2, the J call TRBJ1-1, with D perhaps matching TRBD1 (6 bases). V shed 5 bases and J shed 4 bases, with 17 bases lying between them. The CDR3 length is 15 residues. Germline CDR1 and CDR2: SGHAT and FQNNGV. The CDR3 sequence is CASSPSQGNPTEAFF. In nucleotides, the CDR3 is TGTGCCAGCAGCCCTTCACAGGGTAATCCCACTGAAGCTTTCTTT.

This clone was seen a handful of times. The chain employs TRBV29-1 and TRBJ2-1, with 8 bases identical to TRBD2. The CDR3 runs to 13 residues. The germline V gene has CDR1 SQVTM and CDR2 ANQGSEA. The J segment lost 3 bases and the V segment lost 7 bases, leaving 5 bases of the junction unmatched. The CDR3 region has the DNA TGCAGCGGACGGGGGGGCCTCTACAATGAGCAGTTCTTC. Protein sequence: CSGRGGLYNEQFF.

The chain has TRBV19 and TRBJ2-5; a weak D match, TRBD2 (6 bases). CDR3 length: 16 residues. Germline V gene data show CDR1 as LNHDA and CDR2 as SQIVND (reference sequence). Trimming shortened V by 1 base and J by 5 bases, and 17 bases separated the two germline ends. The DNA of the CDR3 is TGTGCCAGTAGTATAGTCCCGGCGGGGTTTCCCGAGACCCAGTACTTC. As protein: CASSIVPAGFPETQYF.

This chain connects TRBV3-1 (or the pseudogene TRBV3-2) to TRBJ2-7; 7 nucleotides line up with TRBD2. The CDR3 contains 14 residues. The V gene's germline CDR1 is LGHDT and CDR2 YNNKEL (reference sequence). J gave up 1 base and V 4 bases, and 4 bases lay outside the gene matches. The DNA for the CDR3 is TGTGCCAGCAGCCCTCCAGCGGGGTCCTACGAGCAGTACTTC. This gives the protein CASSPPAGSYEQYF.

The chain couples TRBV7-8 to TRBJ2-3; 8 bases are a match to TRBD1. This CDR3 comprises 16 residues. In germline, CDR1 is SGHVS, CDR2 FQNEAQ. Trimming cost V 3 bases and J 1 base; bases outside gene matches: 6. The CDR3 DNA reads TGTGCCAGCAGCTTTCAGGGGGCGCCCGGCACAGATACGCAGTATTTT. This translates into CASSFQGAPGTDTQYF.

CDR3 region: CASSQTGAPNEKLFF. The CDR3 DNA follows: TGTGCCAGCAGTCAGACAGGGGCTCCTAATGAAAAACTGTTTTTT. The J gene is TRBJ1-4, the V gene TRBV2; 8 nucleotides match TRBD1. With V trimmed by 5 bases and J by 3 bases, 5 bases remained unmatched. The V gene's germline CDR1 is SNHLY and CDR2 FYNNEI. This CDR3 spans 15 amino acids.

The CDR3 region has the DNA TGTGCCTGCCAGGGACAGGGCGCCGGGGAGCTGTTTTTT. Translation gives CACQGQGAGELFF. The chain joins TRBV30 to TRBJ2-2; TRBD1 matches 9 bases. The CDR3 runs to 13 residues. CDR1 and CDR2 (germline): GTSNPN, SVGIG (reference sequence). V shed 6 bases, J shed 6 bases, and the junction held 5 bases outside the gene matches.

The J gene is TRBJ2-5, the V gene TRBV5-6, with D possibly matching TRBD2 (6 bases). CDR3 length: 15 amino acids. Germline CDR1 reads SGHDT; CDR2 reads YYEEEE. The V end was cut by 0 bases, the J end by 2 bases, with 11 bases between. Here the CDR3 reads CASSLGAGTQETQYF. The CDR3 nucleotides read TGTGCCAGCAGCTTGGGGGCCGGGACTCAAGAGACCCAGTACTTC.

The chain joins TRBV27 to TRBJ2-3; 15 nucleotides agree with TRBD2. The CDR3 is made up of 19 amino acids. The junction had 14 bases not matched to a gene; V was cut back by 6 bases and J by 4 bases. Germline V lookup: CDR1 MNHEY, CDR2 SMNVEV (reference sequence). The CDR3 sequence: CASRNKGLAGGIGADTQYF. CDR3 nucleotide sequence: TGTGCCAGCAGGAACAAAGGACTAGCGGGAGGGATCGGCGCAGATACGCAGTATTTT.

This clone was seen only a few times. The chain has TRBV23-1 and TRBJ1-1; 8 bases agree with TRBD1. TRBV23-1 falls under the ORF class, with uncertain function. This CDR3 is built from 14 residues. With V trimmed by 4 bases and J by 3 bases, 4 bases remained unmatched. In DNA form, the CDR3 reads TGCGCCAGCAGTCGGTGGGACAGGTACACTGAAGCTTTCTTT. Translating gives CASSRWDRYTEAFF.

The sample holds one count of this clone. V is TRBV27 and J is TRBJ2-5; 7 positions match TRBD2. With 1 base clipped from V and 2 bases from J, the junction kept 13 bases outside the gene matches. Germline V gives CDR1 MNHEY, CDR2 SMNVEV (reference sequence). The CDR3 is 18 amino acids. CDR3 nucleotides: TGTGCCAGCAGTTTATGGTCCCCGCGGGGGAGGGTTCAAGAGACCCAGTACTTC. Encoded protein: CASSLWSPRGRVQETQYF.

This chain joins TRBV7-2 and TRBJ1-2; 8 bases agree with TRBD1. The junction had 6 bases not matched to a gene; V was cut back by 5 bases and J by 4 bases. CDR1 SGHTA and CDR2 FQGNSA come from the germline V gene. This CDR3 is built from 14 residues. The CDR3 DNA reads TGTGCCAGCAGCCCCTCAGGACAGGGCTATGGCTACACCTTC. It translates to CASSPSGQGYGYTF.

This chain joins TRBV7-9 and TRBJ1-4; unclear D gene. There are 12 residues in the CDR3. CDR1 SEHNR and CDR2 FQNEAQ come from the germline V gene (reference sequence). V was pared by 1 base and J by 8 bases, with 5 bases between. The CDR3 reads CASSLESEKLFF. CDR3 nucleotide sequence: TGTGCCAGCAGCTTAGAATCAGAAAAACTGTTTTTT. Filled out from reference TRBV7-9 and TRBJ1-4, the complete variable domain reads DTGVSQNPRHKITKRGQNVTFRCDPISEHNRLYWYRQTLGQGPEFLTYFQNEAQLEKSRLLSDRFSAERPKGSFSTLEIQRTEQGDSAMYLCASSLESEKLFFGSGTQLSVL.

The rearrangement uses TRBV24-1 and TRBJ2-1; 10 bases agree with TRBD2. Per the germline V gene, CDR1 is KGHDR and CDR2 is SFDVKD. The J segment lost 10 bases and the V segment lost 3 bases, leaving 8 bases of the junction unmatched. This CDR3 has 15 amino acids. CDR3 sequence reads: CATSDTSGTGEEQFF. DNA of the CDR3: TGTGCCACCAGTGATACTAGCGGGACGGGGGAAGAGCAGTTCTTC.

As DNA, the CDR3 is TGTGCCAGCGCTCTTGGCGGGGGGGGTAGGGAGCAGTTCTTC. Translating gives CASALGGGGREQFF. The V gene is TRBV7-8, the J gene TRBJ2-1; 9 positions agree with TRBD2. Germline V CDR1 and CDR2: SGHVS, FQNEAQ. This CDR3 spans 14 amino acids. V shed 8 bases and J 10 bases; nucleotides not matched to a gene: 12.